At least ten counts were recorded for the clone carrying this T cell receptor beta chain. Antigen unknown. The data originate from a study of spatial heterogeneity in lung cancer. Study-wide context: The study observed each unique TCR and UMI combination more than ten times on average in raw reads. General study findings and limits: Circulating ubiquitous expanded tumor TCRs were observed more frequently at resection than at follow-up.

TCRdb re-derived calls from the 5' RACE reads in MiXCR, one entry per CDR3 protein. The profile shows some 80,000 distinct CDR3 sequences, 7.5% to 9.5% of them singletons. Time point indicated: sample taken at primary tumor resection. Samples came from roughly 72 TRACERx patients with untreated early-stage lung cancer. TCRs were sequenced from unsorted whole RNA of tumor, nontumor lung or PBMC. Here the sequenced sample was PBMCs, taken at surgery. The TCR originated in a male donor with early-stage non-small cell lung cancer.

The CDR3 nucleotides are TGTGCCAGCAGTGAAGCGGGGAACAGGGGGATGAACACTGAAGCTTTCTTT. Translated, it gives CASSEAGNRGMNTEAFF. This chain links TRBV2 with TRBJ1-1, with 8 bases that match TRBD1. Germline assignment: CDR1 SNHLY and CDR2 FYNNEI. J was trimmed by 0 bases and V by 0 bases; bases with no gene match: 6. CDR3 length: 17 amino acids.